Below, 28 T cell receptor beta chains from the same sample are listed, as sequenced in a study of OX40 agonist ivuxolimab in advanced cancers. The assay was immunoSEQ multiplex PCR, and TCRdb's table has in-frame clones only and misses some. The sample holds 25,000 to 35,000 clones, roughly 80% seen once. Sequencing used CD4+ or CD8+ T cells sorted from blood, obtained in a trial of the OX40 agonist ivuxolimab. These receptors were taken from an adult with an advanced solid tumor such as melanoma, head and neck, liver or kidney cancer.

The CDR3 DNA sequence: TGCAGCGCAAGATCCGGGGCCTATACGCAGTATTTT. This sequence encodes CSARSGAYTQYF. The chain joins TRBV29-1 to TRBJ2-3, with D possibly being TRBD1 or TRBD2 (5 bases each). Germline CDR1 and CDR2: SQVTM and ANQGSEA. Between the trimmed V and J ends, which lost 7 bases and 7 bases, there was a span of 15 bases. The CDR3 length is 12 residues.

The chain couples TRBV11-2 to TRBJ1-1, with 7 bases that match TRBD1. CDR1 and CDR2 from the germline V gene are SGHAT and FQNNGV. V was pared by 6 bases and J by 0 bases, with 4 bases of the junction left unmatched. This CDR3 spans 14 amino acids. This chain's CDR3 is CASRSGTVNTEAFF. CDR3 nucleotide sequence: TGTGCCAGCAGATCCGGGACAGTGAACACTGAAGCTTTCTTT.

This clone was seen only a few times. The rearrangement links TRBV28 to TRBJ1-5; possibly TRBD1 for D (5 bases). Trimming took 7 bases from V and 5 from J, leaving 12 bases between them. The V gene's germline CDR1 is MDHEN and CDR2 SYDVKM. This CDR3 contains 13 residues. The CDR3 here is CASMGTRHQPQHF. The CDR3 DNA sequence: TGTGCCAGCATGGGGACCCGCCATCAGCCCCAGCATTTT.

The CDR3 sequence is CAWSEPNSPLHF. In DNA form, the CDR3 reads TGTGCCTGGAGTGAGCCTAATTCACCCCTCCACTTT. This chain connects TRBV30 to TRBJ1-6; D remains unclear. Germline V lookup: CDR1 GTSNPN, CDR2 SVGIG (reference sequence). V was shortened by 1 base and J by 6 bases, with 4 bases between the two germline ends. CDR3 length equals 12 residues.

This chain's CDR3 is CASSESRGQRPNYGYTF. CDR3 nucleotides: TGCGCCAGCAGTGAAAGCAGGGGACAGAGACCTAACTATGGCTACACCTTC. The chain couples TRBV10-2 to TRBJ1-2, with 7 positions matching TRBD1. J gave up 0 bases and V 3 bases, and 10 bases lay outside the gene matches. Germline loops: CDR1 WSHSY, CDR2 SAAADI. The CDR3 loop spans 17 amino acids.

The chain recombines TRBV28 with TRBJ1-2; D might be TRBD1 (5 bases). This CDR3 contains 13 residues. Germline values: CDR1 MDHEN, CDR2 SYDVKM. The V end was cut by 3 bases, the J end by 10 bases, with 15 bases between. In nucleotides, the CDR3 is TGTGCCAGCAGTTTGGGGGGTCTGGGATTCTACACCTTC. Translation gives CASSLGGLGFYTF.

The genes are TRBV14 and TRBJ2-3; either TRBD1 or TRBD2 may fit D (5 bases each). The germline V gene has CDR1 SGHDN and CDR2 FVKESK. This CDR3 has 13 residues. V lost 6 bases to trimming and J lost 6 bases, with 13 bases between them. The CDR3 region has the DNA TGTGCCAGCAGTTGGGGGTTAAAGGATACGCAGTATTTT. Translated, it gives CASSWGLKDTQYF.

The V and J genes are TRBV19 and TRBJ1-1; D gene ambiguous. V dropped 7 bases and J dropped 1 base, with 16 bases sitting between them. The germline gives CDR1 LNHDA, CDR2 SQIVND (reference sequence). The CDR3 covers 15 residues. The CDR3 protein is CASKSTDDRNTEAFF. In DNA, the CDR3 is TGTGCCAGTAAGTCCACAGACGACCGGAACACTGAAGCTTTCTTT.

The rearrangement links TRBV11-2 to TRBJ1-4; D is uncertain. CDR3 length: 12 residues. The V and J ends lost 11 bases and 0 bases respectively, with 7 bases between them. Looked up from germline, CDR1 is SGHAT and CDR2 is FQNNGV. The CDR3 reads CARFATNEKLFF. The CDR3 region has the DNA TGTGCCCGATTCGCAACTAATGAAAAACTGTTTTTT.

The CDR3 protein is CASSFRGAGNTIYF. The CDR3 DNA sequence: TGTGCCAGCAGCTTTCGGGGGGCTGGAAACACCATATATTTT. The chain couples TRBV7-8 to TRBJ1-3; tentatively, D is TRBD1 (5 bases). The V end lost 3 bases, the J end lost 2 bases, and 8 bases lay between the germline ends. From germline, CDR1 is SGHVS and CDR2 FQNEAQ. CDR3 length: 14 amino acids.

The count of this clone is one. This sequence joins TRBV5-4 and TRBJ1-2; D might be TRBD1 (6 bases). The V gene's germline CDR1 is SGHNT and CDR2 YYREEE (reference sequence). CDR3 size: 15 residues. With 3 bases removed from V and 8 bases from J, the gap between germline ends came to 20 bases. CDR3 residues: CASSSTLTRGYGYTF. DNA of the CDR3: TGTGCCAGCAGCTCCACCCTAACCAGGGGATACGGCTACACCTTC. Drawing the rest from reference TRBV5-4 and TRBJ1-2, the complete variable domain is ETGVTQSPTHLIKTRGQQVTLRCSSQSGHNTVSWYQQALGQGPQFIFQYYREEENGRGNFPPRFSGLQFPNYSSELNVNALELDDSALYLCASSSTLTRGYGYTFGSGTRLTVV.

This clone is judged medium-sized. This chain connects TRBV11-2 to TRBJ2-7, with TRBD2 matching 10 bases. V lost 3 bases and J lost 2; bases outside the gene matches: 13. The CDR3 extends over 18 amino acids. Germline V CDR1 and CDR2: SGHAT, FQNNGV. The chain's CDR3 is CASSFRDPAGGPTYEQYF. In DNA form, the CDR3 reads TGTGCCAGCAGCTTTCGAGATCCAGCGGGAGGGCCTACCTACGAGCAGTACTTC.

The chain uses TRBV5-4 and TRBJ2-1; D remains ambiguous. Per germline, CDR1 SGHNT and CDR2 YYREEE (reference sequence). This CDR3 contains 15 residues. Trimming stripped 4 bases from V and 2 bases from J, with 13 bases between. This CDR3 is CASSQGNVAYNEQFF. CDR3 nucleotide sequence: TGTGCCAGCAGCCAAGGGAACGTTGCCTACAATGAGCAGTTCTTC.

The rearrangement uses TRBV28 and TRBJ1-5, with TRBD1 as a possible D gene (6 bases). The germline gives CDR1 MDHEN, CDR2 SYDVKM. V was pared by 6 bases and J by 3 bases, with 12 bases between. This CDR3 region has 14 residues. CDR3 sequence reads: CASRPTGNNQPQHF. The CDR3 DNA is TGTGCCAGCAGACCTACAGGGAACAATCAGCCCCAGCATTTT.

The V gene is TRBV6-1, the J gene TRBJ2-3, with D perhaps matching TRBD1 (5 bases). This CDR3 has 14 amino acids. Trimming left V 11 bases short and J 4 bases short, with 19 bases between. Germline-derived CDR1 and CDR2 are MNHNS and SASEGT. Here the CDR3 reads CAVQVYLHSDTQYF. The CDR3 DNA reads TGTGCCGTACAGGTGTATCTTCATTCAGATACGCAGTATTTT.

The chain has TRBV30 and TRBJ1-5; D gene unclear. Per the germline V gene, CDR1 is GTSNPN and CDR2 is SVGIG (reference sequence). Trimming stripped 0 bases from V and 2 bases from J, with 8 bases between. The CDR3 runs to 14 residues. CDR3 DNA sequence: TGTGCCTGGAGTGTCTTATTTGGCAATCAGCCCCAGCATTTT. Translation: CAWSVLFGNQPQHF. Together with reference TRBV30 and TRBJ1-5, the CDR3 gives the full variable domain: SQTIHQWPATLVQPVGSPLSLECTVEGTSNPNLYWYRQAAGRGLQLLFYSVGIGQISSEVPQNLSASRPQDRQFILSSKKLLLSDSGFYLCAWSVLFGNQPQHFGDGTRLSIL.

The chain joins TRBV5-1 to TRBJ2-3; maybe TRBD1 (6 bases). This CDR3 is built from 13 residues. Germline V gives CDR1 SGHRS, CDR2 YFSETQ. The V end lost 4 bases, the J end lost 4 bases, and 10 bases lay between the germline ends. CDR3 sequence reads: CASSAGGADTQYF. CDR3 coding DNA: TGCGCCAGCAGCGCTGGGGGCGCAGATACGCAGTATTTT.

This rearrangement joins TRBV28 to TRBJ1-2, with a possible D match to TRBD1 (5 bases). The CDR3 is 13 residues long. Germline-derived CDR1 and CDR2 are MDHEN and SYDVKM. V was clipped by 5 bases and J by 5 bases, with 12 bases between them. CDR3 region: CASSLQEPYGYTF. CDR3 nucleotides: TGTGCCAGCAGTCTACAGGAGCCTTATGGCTACACCTTC.

The J gene is TRBJ1-2, the V gene TRBV4-1; D remains ambiguous. The CDR3 sequence is 17 residues long. Looked up from germline, CDR1 is MGHRA and CDR2 is YSYEKL. V lost 3 bases and J 3 bases, leaving 20 bases between the germline ends. CDR3 in DNA: TGCGCCAGCAGCCACCACTTCTCTCGACGGAAAGACTATGGCTACACCTTC. This gives the protein CASSHHFSRRKDYGYTF.

The rearrangement uses TRBV7-3 and TRBJ2-3; 7 nucleotides line up with TRBD2. Trimming cost V 0 bases and J 3 bases; bases outside gene matches: 3. This CDR3 spans 15 amino acids. Germline V gives CDR1 SGHTA, CDR2 FQGTGA. The CDR3 loop reads CASSLTGGRTDTQYF. In DNA, the CDR3 is TGTGCCAGCAGCTTAACCGGCGGGAGAACAGATACGCAGTATTTT.

V gene TRBV25-1 combines with J gene TRBJ2-1; D is perhaps TRBD1 (6 bases). V lost 5 bases, J lost 0 bases, and 8 bases lay in between. CDR1 and CDR2 from the germline V gene are MGHDK and SYGVNS. The CDR3 has 14 residues. CDR3 loop: CASSSGVSYNEQFF. CDR3 DNA: TGTGCCAGCAGTTCAGGGGTCTCCTACAATGAGCAGTTCTTC.

The count of this clone is one. The chain carries TRBV7-9 and TRBJ1-4; 8 bases agree with TRBD1. This CDR3 spans 14 amino acids. V shed 6 bases and J 2 bases; nucleotides not matched to a gene: 2. Germline CDR1 and CDR2: SEHNR and FQNEAQ (reference sequence). The CDR3 DNA sequence: TGTGCCAGCAGACGACAGGGGACTAATGAAAAACTGTTTTTT. Translated, it gives CASRRQGTNEKLFF.

This CDR3 reads CASSLRPPSSGGASEQFF. CDR3 in DNA: TGTGCCAGCAGCCTAAGACCCCCCAGTAGCGGGGGGGCTAGTGAGCAGTTCTTC. The chain employs TRBV11-2 and TRBJ2-1; 11 bases line up with TRBD2. This CDR3 region has 18 residues. V shed 5 bases and J 9 bases; nucleotides not matched to a gene: 18. In germline, CDR1 is SGHAT, CDR2 FQNNGV.

J is TRBJ2-7 and V is TRBV6-5; a weak D match, TRBD1 (6 bases). The germline V and J ends were trimmed by 6 bases and 7 bases, with 13 bases remaining between them. CDR1 and CDR2 (germline): MNHEY, SVGAGI. The CDR3 extends over 12 amino acids. The CDR3 DNA is TGTGCCAGCAGCCCACAGGGCTGGGAGCAGTACTTC. Translated: CASSPQGWEQYF.

This clone was recorded once. The chain has TRBV2 and TRBJ1-2; D remains ambiguous. Germline-derived CDR1 and CDR2 are SNHLY and FYNNEI. The length of the CDR3 is 11 residues. The V and J ends lost 4 bases and 7 bases respectively, with 7 bases between them. For the CDR3, the DNA is TGTGCCAGCAGTGTTAAGGGTGGCTACACCTTC. Translated: CASSVKGGYTF.

This clone was seen a handful of times. The chain joins TRBV7-8 to TRBJ2-6, with 12 bases lining up with TRBD1. This CDR3 comprises 18 residues. Looked up from germline, CDR1 is SGHVS and CDR2 is FQNEAQ. The V and J ends lost 3 bases and 4 bases, in that order; junction bases with no gene match: 7. The CDR3 nucleotides are TGTGCCAGCAGCTTTAGGGGACAGGGGGCGCCAGGGGCCAACGTCCTGACTTTC. Protein sequence: CASSFRGQGAPGANVLTF. Drawing the rest from reference TRBV7-8 and TRBJ2-6, the complete variable domain is GAGVSQSPRYKVAKRGQDVALRCDPISGHVSLFWYQQALGQGPEFLTYFQNEAQLDKSGLPSDRFFAERPEGSVSTLKIQRTQQEDSAVYLCASSFRGQGAPGANVLTFGAGSRLTVL.

The gene calls are TRBV6-5 and TRBJ1-3, with D maybe TRBD1 (6 bases). The CDR3 has 15 residues. The V end lost 6 bases, the J end lost 1 base, and 13 bases lay between the germline ends. Germline values: CDR1 MNHEY, CDR2 SVGAGI. The CDR3, as DNA: TGTGCCAGCAGGGCCACAGGGTATTCTGGAAACACCATATATTTT. Its protein is CASRATGYSGNTIYF.

The chain recombines TRBV6-5 with TRBJ1-1; the match to TRBD1 covers 7 bases. Losses at the gene ends were 6 bases for V and 5 bases for J; bases not matched to a gene: 12. CDR1 is MNHEY, CDR2 SVGAGI, per germline. The CDR3 spans 15 residues. CDR3 sequence: CASSRPGQRGTEAFF. The CDR3 bases are TGTGCCAGCAGCAGACCGGGACAGAGAGGGACTGAAGCTTTCTTT.